Listed below are T cell receptor beta chains from one sample, sequenced in a study of OX40 agonist ivuxolimab in advanced cancers. Generated by immunoSEQ multiplex PCR, the TCRdb table keeps only in-frame clones and is missing some. The sample contains roughly 100,000 clones, roughly 90% of which appear only once. Here the sequenced sample was CD4+ or CD8+ T cells sorted from blood, taken in a trial of the OX40 agonist ivuxolimab. These receptors were collected from an adult with an advanced solid tumor such as melanoma, head and neck, liver or kidney cancer. Both conserved end residues are part of each CDR3. The D gene is left open where the match is weak. For some rows the clone size is stated as once, few or many, or as a class when expanded; others skip it.

D	V	J	size	CDR3	DNA
TRBD1	TRBV7-9	TRBJ2-1	NA	CASSSRGQGSYNEQFF	TGTGCCAGCAGTTCCAGGGGACAGGGCTCCTACAATGAGCAGTTCTTC
NA	TRBV9	TRBJ2-7	NA	CASSVEPTGSGYF	TGTGCCAGCAGCGTAGAGCCTACCGGGTCAGGTTACTTC
NA	TRBV5-4	TRBJ1-2	NA	CASRLSGIYGYTF	TGTGCCAGCAGGTTATCTGGGATCTATGGCTACACCTTC
TRBD1	TRBV28	TRBJ1-4	once	CASSGAGGETNEKLFF	TGTGCCAGCAGTGGGGCAGGGGGCGAAACTAATGAAAAACTGTTTTTT
NA	TRBV4-3	TRBJ1-2	NA	CASSLQRFTGSGGYTF	TGCGCCAGCAGCCTTCAACGATTCACAGGGTCGGGTGGCTACACCTTC
TRBD2	TRBV6-4	TRBJ2-5	few	CASSDSGLAEETQYF	TGTGCCAGCAGTGACTCGGGCCTAGCGGAAGAGACCCAGTACTTC
NA	TRBV6-1	TRBJ1-6	NA	CASSDSSYNSPLHF	TGTGCCAGCAGTGACAGCTCCTATAATTCACCCCTCCACTTT
TRBD1	TRBV5-4	TRBJ1-2	NA	CASSSEGAIWGYTF	TGTGCCAGCAGCTCAGAGGGGGCTATTTGGGGCTACACCTTC
NA	TRBV12-5	TRBJ1-2	NA	CASGFDLGQSHVGGYTF	TGTGCTAGTGGTTTCGATCTCGGACAGTCCCACGTAGGTGGCTACACCTTC
NA	TRBV10-1	TRBJ2-5	NA	CASSGLTGEGTQYF	TGCGCCAGCAGTGGTCTCACAGGCGAGGGGACCCAGTACTTC
NA	TRBV4-3	TRBJ1-1	NA	CASSQDTGNTEAFF	TGCGCCAGCAGCCAAGATACGGGAAACACTGAAGCTTTCTTT